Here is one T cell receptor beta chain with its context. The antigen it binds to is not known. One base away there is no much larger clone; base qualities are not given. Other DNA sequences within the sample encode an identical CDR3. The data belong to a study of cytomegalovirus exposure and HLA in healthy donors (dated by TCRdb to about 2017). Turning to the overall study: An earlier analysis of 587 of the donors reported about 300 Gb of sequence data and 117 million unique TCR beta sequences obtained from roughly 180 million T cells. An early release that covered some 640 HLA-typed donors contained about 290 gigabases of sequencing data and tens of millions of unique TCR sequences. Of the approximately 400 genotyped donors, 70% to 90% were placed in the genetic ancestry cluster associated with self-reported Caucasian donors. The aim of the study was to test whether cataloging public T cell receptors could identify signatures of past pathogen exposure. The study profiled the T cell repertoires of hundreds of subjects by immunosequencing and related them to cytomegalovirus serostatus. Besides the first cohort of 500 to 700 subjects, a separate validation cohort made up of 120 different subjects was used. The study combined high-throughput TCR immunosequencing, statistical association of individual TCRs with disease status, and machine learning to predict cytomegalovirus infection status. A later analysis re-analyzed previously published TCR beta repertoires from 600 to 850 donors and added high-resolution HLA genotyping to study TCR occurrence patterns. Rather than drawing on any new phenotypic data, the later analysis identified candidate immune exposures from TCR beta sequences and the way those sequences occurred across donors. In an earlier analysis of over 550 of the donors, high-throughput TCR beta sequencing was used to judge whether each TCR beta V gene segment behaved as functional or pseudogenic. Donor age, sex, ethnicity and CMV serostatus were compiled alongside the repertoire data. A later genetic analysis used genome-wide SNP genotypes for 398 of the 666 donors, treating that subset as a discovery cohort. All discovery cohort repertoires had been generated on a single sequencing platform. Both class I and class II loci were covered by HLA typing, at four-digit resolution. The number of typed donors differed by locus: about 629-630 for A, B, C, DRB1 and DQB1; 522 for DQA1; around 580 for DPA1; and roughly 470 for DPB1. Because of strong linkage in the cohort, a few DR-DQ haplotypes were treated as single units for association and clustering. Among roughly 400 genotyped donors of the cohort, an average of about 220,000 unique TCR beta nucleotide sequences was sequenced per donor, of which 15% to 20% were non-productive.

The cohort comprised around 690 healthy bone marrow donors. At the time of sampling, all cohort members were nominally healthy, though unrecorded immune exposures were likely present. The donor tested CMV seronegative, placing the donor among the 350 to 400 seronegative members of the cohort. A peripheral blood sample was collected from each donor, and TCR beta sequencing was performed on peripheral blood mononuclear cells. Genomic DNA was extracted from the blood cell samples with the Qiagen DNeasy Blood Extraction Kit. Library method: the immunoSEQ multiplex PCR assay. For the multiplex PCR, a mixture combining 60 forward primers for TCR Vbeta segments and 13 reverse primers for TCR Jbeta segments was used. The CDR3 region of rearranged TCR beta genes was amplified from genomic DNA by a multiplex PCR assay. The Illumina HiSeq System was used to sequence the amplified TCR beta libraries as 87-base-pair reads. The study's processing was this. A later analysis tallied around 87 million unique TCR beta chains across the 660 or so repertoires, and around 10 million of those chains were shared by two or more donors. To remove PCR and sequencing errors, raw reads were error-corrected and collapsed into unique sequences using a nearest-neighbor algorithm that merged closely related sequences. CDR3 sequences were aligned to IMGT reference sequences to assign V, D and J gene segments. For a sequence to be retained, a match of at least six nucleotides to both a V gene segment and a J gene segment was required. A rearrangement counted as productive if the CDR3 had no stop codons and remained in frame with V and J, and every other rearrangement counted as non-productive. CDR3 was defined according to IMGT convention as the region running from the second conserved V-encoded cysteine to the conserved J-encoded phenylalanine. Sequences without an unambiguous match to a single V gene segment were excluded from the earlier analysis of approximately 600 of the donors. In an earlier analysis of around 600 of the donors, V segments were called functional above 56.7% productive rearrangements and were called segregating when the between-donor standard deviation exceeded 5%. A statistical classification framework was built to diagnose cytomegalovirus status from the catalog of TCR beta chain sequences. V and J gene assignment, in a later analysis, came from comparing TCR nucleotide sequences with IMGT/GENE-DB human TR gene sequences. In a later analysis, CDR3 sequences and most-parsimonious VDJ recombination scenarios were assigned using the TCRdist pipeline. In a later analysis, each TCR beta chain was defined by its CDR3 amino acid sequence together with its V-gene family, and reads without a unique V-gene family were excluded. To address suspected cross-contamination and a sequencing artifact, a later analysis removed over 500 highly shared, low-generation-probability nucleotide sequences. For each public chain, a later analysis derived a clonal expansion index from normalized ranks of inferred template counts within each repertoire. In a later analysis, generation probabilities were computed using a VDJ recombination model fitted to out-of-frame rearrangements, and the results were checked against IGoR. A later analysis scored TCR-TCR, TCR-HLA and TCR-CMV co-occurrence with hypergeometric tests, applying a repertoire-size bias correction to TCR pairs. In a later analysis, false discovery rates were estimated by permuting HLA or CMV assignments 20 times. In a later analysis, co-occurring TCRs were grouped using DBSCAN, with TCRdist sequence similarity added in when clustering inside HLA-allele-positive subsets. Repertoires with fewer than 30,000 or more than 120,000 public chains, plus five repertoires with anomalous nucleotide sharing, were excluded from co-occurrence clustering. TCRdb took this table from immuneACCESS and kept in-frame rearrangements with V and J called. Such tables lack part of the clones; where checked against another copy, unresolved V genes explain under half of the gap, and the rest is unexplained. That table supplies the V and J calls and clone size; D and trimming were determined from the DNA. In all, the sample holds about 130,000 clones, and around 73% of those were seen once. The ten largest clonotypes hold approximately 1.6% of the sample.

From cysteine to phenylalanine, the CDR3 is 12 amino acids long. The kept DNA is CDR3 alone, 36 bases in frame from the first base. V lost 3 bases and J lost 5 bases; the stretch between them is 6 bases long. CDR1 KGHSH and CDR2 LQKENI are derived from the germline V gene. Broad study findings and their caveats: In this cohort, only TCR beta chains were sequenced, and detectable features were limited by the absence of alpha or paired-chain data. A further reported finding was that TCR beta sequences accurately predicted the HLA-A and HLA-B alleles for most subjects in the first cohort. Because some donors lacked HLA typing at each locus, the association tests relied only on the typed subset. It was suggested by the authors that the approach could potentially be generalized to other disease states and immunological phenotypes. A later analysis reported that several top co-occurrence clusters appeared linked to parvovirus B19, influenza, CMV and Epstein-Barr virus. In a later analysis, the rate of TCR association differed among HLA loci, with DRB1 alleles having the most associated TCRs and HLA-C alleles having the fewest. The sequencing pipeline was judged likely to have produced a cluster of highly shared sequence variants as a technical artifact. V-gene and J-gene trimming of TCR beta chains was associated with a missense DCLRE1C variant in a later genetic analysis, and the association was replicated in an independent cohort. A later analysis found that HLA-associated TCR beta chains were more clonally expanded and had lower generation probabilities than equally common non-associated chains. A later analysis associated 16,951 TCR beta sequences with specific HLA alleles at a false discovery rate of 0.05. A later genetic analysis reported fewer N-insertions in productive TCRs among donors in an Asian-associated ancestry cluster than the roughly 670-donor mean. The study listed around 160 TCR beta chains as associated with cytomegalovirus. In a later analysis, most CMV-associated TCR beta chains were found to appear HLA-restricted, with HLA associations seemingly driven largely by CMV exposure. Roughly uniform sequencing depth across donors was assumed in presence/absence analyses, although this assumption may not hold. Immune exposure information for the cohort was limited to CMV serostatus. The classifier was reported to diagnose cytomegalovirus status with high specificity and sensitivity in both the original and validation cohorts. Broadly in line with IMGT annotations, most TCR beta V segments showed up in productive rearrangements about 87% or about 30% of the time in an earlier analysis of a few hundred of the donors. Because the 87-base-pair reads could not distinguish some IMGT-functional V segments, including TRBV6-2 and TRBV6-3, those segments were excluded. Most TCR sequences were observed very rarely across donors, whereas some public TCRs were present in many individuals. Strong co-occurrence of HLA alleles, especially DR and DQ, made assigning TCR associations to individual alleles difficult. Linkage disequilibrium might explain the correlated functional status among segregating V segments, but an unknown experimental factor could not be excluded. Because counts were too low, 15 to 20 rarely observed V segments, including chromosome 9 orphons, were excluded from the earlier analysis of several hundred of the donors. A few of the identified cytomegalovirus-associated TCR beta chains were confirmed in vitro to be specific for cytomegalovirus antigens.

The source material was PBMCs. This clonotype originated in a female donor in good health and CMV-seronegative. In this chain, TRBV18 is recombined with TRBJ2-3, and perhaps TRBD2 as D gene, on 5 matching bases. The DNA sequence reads TGTGCCAGCTCACCGGGGAGAGATACGCAGTATTTT. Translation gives CASSPGRDTQYF.